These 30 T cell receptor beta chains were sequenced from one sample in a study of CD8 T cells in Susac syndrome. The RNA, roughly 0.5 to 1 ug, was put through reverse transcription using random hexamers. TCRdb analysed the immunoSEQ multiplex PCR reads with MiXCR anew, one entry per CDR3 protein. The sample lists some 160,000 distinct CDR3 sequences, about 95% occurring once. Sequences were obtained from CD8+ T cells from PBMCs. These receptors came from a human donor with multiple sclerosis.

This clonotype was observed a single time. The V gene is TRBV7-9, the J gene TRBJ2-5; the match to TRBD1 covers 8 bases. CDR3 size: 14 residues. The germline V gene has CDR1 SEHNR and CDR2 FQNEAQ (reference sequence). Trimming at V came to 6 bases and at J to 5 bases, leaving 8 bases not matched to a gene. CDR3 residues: CASRPTGVEETQYF. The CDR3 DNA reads TGTGCCAGCAGGCCGACAGGGGTGGAGGAGACCCAGTACTTC. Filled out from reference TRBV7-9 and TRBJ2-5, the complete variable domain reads DTGVSQNPRHKITKRGQNVTFRCDPISEHNRLYWYRQTLGQGPEFLTYFQNEAQLEKSRLLSDRFSAERPKGSFSTLEIQRTEQGDSAMYLCASRPTGVEETQYFGPGTRLLVL.

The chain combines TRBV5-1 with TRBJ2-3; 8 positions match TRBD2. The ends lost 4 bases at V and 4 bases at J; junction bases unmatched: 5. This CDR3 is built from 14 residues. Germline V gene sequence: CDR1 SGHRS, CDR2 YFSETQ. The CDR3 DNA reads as TGCGCCAGCAGCCCAGCGGGGGTTGCAGATACGCAGTATTTT. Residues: CASSPAGVADTQYF.

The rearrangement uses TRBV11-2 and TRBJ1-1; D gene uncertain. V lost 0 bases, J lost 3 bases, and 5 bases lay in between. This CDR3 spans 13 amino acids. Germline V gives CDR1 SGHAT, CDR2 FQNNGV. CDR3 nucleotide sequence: TGTGCCAGCAGCTTAGATCGGGACACTGAAGCTTTCTTT. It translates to CASSLDRDTEAFF. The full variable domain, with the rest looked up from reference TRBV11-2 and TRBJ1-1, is EAGVAQSPRYKIIEKRQSVAFWCNPISGHATLYWYQQILGQGPKLLIQFQNNGVVDDSQLPKDRFSAERLKGVDSTLKIQPAKLEDSAVYLCASSLDRDTEAFFGQGTRLTVV.

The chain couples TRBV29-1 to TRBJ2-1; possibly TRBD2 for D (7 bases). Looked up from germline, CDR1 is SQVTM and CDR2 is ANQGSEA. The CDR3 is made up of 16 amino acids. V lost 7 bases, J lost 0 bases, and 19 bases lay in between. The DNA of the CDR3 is TGCAGCGCCCAGGGCCCGGGGGGCAGCTCCTACAATGAGCAGTTCTTC. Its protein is CSAQGPGGSSYNEQFF.

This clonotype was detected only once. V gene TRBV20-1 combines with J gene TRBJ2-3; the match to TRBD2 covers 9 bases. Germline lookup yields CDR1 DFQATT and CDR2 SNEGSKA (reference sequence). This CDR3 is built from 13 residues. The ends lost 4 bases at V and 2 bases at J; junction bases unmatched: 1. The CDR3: CSATSGDTDTQYF. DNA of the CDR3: TGCAGTGCTACTAGCGGGGACACAGATACGCAGTATTTT.

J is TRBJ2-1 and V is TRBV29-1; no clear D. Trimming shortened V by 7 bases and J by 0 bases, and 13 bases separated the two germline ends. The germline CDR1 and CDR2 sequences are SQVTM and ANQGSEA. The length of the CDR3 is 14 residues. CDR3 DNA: TGCAGCGCCGGAACTACCTTCTCCTACAATGAGCAGTTCTTC. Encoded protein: CSAGTTFSYNEQFF.

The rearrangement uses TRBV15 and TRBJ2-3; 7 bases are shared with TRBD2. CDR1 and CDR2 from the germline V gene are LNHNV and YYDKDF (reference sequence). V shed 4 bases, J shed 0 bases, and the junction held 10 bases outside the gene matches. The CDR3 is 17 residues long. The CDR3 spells CATSKVTGTMSTDTQYF. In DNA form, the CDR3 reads TGTGCCACCAGCAAAGTCACCGGGACTATGAGCACAGATACGCAGTATTTT.

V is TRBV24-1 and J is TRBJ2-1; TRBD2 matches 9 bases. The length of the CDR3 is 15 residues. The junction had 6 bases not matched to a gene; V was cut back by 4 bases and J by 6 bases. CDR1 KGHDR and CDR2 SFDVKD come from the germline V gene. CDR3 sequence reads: CATSEGTSIVNEQFF. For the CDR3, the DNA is TGTGCCACCAGTGAGGGGACTAGCATCGTCAATGAGCAGTTCTTC.

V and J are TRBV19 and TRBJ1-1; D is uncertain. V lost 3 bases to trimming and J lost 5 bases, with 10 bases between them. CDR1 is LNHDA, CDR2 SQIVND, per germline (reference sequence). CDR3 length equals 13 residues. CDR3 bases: TGTGCCAGTAGTATGGGCGCGCAGACTGAAGCTTTCTTT. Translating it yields CASSMGAQTEAFF.

In nucleotides, the CDR3 is TGCGCCAGCAGCTCGGGATGGGACCCGCGGACTGAAGCTTTCTTT. Protein sequence: CASSSGWDPRTEAFF. The V gene is TRBV5-1, the J gene TRBJ1-1, with D possibly matching TRBD1 (5 bases). The germline V gene has CDR1 SGHRS and CDR2 YFSETQ. Trimming removed 3 bases from V and 5 bases from J, with 17 bases in between. The CDR3 is 15 amino acids. Full variable domain (missing parts from reference TRBV5-1 and TRBJ1-1): KAGVTQTPRYLIKTRGQQVTLSCSPISGHRSVSWYQQTPGQGLQFLFEYFSETQRNKGNFPGRFSGRQFSNSRSEMNVSTLELGDSALYLCASSSGWDPRTEAFFGQGTRLTVV.

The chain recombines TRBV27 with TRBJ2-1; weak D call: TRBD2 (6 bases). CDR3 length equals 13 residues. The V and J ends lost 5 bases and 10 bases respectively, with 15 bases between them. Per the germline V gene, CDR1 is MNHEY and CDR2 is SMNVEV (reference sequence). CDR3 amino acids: CASSHQTSQEQFF. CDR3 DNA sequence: TGTGCCAGCAGTCACCAAACTAGCCAGGAGCAGTTCTTC.

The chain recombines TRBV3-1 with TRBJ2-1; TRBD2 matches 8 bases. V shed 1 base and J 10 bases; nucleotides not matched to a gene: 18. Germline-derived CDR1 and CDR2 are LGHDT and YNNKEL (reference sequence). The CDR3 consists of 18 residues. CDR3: CASSQAARERELRREQFF. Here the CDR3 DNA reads TGTGCCAGCAGCCAAGCCGCGCGGGAGCGGGAGTTAAGGCGAGAGCAGTTCTTC.

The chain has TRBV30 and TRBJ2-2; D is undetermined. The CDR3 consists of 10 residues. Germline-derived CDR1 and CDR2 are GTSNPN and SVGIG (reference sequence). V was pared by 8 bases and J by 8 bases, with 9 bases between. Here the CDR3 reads CARQIGELFF. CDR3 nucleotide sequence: TGTGCCCGCCAAATAGGGGAGCTGTTTTTT.

CDR3 coding DNA: TGCGCCAGCAGCTTGGGACGAGCGGGAGTTTTCGCTTCGTACAATGAGCAGTTCTTC. Amino acids: CASSLGRAGVFASYNEQFF. The V call is TRBV5-1, the J call TRBJ2-1; TRBD2 agrees at 8 bases. J gave up 4 bases and V 0 bases, and 15 bases lay outside the gene matches. Germline V gives CDR1 SGHRS, CDR2 YFSETQ. This CDR3 spans 19 amino acids.

DNA of the CDR3: TGTGCCAGCAGCCTCTACGCCAAACAGGGACTTGAGCAGTACTTC. This sequence encodes CASSLYAKQGLEQYF. The rearrangement links TRBV28 to TRBJ2-7; D is tentatively TRBD1 or TRBD2 (6 bases each). V lost 6 bases to trimming and J lost 7 bases, with 22 bases between them. The CDR3 has 15 residues. CDR1 is MDHEN and CDR2 is SYDVKM in the germline V gene.

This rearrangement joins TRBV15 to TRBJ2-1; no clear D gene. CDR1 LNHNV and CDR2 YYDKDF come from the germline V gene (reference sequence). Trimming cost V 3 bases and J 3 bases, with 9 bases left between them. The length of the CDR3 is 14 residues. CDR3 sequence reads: CATSRRSDYNEQFF. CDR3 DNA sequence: TGTGCCACCAGCAGGAGGTCGGACTACAATGAGCAGTTCTTC.

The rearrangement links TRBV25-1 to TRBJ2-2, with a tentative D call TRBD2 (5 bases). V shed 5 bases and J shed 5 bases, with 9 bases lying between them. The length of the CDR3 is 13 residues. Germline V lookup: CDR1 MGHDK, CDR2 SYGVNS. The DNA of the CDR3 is TGTGCCAGCAGTCCCCAGCGGACCGGGGAGCTGTTTTTT. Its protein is CASSPQRTGELFF.

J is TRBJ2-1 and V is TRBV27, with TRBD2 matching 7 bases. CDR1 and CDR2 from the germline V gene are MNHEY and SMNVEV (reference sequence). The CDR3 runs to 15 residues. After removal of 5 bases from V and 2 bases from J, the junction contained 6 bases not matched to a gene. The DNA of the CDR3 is TGTGCCAGCAGTGCGGGAGTCCCCACCTACAATGAGCAGTTCTTC. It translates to CASSAGVPTYNEQFF.

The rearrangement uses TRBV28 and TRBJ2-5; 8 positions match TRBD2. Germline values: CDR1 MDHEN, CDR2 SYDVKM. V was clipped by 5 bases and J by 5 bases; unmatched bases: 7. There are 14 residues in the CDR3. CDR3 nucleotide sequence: TGTGCCAGCAGTATAGACGGGACTAGGGAGACCCAGTACTTC. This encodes CASSIDGTRETQYF.

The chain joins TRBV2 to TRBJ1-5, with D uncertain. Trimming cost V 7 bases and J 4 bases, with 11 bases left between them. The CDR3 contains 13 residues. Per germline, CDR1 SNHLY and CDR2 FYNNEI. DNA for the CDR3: TGTGCCAGCACCCTCCTCCGGAATCAGCCCCAGCATTTT. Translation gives CASTLLRNQPQHF. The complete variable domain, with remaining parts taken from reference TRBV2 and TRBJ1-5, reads EPEVTQTPSHQVTQMGQEVILRCVPISNHLYFYWYRQILGQKVEFLVSFYNNEISEKSEIFDDQFSVERPDGSNFTLKIRSTKLEDSAMYFCASTLLRNQPQHFGDGTRLSIL.

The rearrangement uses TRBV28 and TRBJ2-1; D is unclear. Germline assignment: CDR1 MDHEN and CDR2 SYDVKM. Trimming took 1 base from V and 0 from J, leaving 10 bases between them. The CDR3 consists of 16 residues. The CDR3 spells CASSLLDENSYNEQFF. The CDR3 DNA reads TGTGCCAGCAGTTTATTGGACGAAAACTCCTACAATGAGCAGTTCTTC.

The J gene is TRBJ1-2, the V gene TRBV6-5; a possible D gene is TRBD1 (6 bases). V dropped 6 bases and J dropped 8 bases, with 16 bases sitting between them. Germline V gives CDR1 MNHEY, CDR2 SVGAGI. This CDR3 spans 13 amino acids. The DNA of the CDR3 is TGTGCCAGCAGATCAGGGACACCGAACGGCTACACCTTC. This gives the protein CASRSGTPNGYTF.

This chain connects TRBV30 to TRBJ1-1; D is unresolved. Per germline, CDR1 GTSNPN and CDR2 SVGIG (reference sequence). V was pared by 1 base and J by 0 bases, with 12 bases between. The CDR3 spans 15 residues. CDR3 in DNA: TGTGCCTGGAGTGCCCCAGATTCCATGAACACTGAAGCTTTCTTT. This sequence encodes CAWSAPDSMNTEAFF.

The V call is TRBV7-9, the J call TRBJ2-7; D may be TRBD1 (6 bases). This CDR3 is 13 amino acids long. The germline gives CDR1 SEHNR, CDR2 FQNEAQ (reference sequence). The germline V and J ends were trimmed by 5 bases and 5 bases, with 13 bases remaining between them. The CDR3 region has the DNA TGTGCCAGCAGCGGGGGCCCGAGAAACGAGCAGTACTTC. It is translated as CASSGGPRNEQYF.

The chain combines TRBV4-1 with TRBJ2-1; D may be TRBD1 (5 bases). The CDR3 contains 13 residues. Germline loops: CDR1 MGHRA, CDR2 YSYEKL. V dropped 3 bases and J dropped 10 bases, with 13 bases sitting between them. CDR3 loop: CASSHLQGAEQFF. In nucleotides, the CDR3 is TGCGCCAGCAGCCACCTTCAGGGTGCCGAGCAGTTCTTC.

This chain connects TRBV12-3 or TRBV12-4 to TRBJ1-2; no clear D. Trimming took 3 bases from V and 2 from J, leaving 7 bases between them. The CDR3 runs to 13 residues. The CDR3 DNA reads TGTGCCAGCAGTTTCGGGCAGAACTATGGCTACACCTTC. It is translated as CASSFGQNYGYTF.

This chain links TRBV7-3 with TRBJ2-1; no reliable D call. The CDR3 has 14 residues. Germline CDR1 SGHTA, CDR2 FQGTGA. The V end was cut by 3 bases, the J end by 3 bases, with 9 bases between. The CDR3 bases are TGTGCCAGCAGCTTTAACCCCTTCTACAATGAGCAGTTCTTC. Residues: CASSFNPFYNEQFF.

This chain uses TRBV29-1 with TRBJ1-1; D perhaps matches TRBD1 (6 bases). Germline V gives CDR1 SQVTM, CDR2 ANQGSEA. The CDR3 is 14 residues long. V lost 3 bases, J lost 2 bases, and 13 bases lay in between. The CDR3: CSVDIRGLNTEAFF. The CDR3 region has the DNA TGCAGCGTTGATATCCGGGGGCTTAACACTGAAGCTTTCTTT.

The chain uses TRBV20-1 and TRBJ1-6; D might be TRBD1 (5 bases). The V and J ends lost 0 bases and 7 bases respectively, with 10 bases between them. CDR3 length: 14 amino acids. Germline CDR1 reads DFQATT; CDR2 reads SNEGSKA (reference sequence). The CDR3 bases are TGCAGTGCTAGAGATTCGGCAGGGAATTCACCCCTCCACTTT. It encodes CSARDSAGNSPLHF.

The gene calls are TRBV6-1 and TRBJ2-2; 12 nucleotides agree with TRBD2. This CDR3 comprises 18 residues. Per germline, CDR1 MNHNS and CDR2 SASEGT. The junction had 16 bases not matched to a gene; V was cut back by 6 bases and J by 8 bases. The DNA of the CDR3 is TGTGCCAGCAGACACGGGACTAGCGGGCAGGGGGAAGGTGGGGAGCTGTTTTTT. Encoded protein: CASRHGTSGQGEGGELFF.